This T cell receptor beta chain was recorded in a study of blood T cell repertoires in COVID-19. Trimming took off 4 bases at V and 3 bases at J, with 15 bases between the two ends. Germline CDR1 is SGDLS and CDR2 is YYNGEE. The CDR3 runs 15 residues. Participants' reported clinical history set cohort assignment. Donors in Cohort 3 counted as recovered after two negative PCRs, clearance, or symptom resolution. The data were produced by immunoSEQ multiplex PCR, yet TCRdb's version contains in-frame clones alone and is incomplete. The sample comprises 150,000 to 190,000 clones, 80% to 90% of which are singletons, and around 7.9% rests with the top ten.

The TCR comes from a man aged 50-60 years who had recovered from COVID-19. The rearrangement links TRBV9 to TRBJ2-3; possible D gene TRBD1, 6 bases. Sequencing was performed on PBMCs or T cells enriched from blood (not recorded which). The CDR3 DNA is TGTGCCAGCAGCTCGCCGGGACAACGGACAGATACGCAGTATTTT. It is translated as CASSSPGQRTDTQYF. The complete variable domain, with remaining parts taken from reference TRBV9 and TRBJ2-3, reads DSGVTQTPKHLITATGQRVTLRCSPRSGDLSVYWYQQSLDQGLQFLIQYYNGEERAKGNILERFSAQQFPDLHSELNLSSLELGDSALYFCASSSPGQRTDTQYFGPGTRLTVL.